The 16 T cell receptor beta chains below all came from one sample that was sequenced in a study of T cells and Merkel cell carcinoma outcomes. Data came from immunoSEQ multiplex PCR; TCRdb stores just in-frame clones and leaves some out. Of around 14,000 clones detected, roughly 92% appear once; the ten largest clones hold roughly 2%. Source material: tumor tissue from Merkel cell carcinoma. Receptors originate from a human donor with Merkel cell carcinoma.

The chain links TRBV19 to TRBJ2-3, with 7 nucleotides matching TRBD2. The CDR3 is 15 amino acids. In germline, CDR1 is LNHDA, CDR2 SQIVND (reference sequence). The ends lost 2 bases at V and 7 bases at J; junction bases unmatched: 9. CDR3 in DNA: TGTGCCAGTAGTATACTTGCCGGGGGGACCAATACGCAGTATTTT. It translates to CASSILAGGTNTQYF. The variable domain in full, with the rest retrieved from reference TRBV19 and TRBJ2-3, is DGGITQSPKYLFRKEGQNVTLSCEQNLNHDAMYWYRQDPGQGLRLIYYSQIVNDFQKGDIAEGYSVSREKKESFPLTVTSAQKNPTAFYLCASSILAGGTNTQYFGPGTRLTVL.

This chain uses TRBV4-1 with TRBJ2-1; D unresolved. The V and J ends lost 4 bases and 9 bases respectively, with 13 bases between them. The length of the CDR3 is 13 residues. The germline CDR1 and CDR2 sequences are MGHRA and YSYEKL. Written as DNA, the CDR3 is TGCGCCAGCAGCCCCCGGTTAGCAGGTGAGCAGTTCTTC. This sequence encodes CASSPRLAGEQFF.

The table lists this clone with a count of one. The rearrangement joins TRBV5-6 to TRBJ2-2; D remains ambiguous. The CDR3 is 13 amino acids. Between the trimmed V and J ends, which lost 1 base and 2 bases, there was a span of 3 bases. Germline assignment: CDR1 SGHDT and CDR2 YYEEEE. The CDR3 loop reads CASSLLNTGELFF. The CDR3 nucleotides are TGTGCCAGCAGCTTGCTCAACACCGGGGAGCTGTTTTTT.

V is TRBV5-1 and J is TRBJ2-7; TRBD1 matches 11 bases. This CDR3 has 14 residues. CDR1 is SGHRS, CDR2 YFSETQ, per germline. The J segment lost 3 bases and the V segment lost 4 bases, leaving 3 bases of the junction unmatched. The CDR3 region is CASSLGTGGYEQYF. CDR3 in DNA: TGCGCCAGCAGCCTAGGGACAGGGGGCTACGAGCAGTACTTC.

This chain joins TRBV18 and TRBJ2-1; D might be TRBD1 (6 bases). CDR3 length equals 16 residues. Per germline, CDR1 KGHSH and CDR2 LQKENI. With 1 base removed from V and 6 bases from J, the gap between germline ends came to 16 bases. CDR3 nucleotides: TGTGCCAGCTCACCACGTGGGACACTGGTTTTCAATGAGCAGTTCTTC. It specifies CASSPRGTLVFNEQFF.

The CDR3 DNA sequence: TGTGCCAGCAGCTTAGGTTCGGGTTGGCGGGAGACCCAGTACTTC. It encodes CASSLGSGWRETQYF. The chain carries TRBV7-6 and TRBJ2-5; D unresolved. Germline V gene lookup returns CDR1 SGHVS and CDR2 FNYEAQ. The CDR3 covers 15 residues. The germline V and J ends were trimmed by 1 base and 5 bases, with 14 bases remaining between them.

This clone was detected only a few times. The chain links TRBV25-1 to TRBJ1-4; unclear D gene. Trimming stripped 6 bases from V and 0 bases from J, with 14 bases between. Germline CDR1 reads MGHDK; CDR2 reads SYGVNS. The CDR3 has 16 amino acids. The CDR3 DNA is TGTGCCAGCAGCCCCACGTGGACGTCAACTAATGAAAAACTGTTTTTT. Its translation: CASSPTWTSTNEKLFF.

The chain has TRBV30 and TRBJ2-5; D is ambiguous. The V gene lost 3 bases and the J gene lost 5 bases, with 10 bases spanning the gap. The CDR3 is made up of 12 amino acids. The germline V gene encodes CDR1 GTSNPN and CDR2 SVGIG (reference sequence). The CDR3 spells CAWRGTVETQYF. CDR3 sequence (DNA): TGTGCCTGGAGAGGCACTGTTGAGACCCAGTACTTC.

The CDR3 coding sequence is TGTGCCAGCTCACCAATCCTCCGGGGCAATGAGCAGTTCTTC. It yields the protein CASSPILRGNEQFF. The V gene is TRBV18, the J gene TRBJ2-1; possible D gene TRBD2, 5 bases. Germline V gene lookup returns CDR1 KGHSH and CDR2 LQKENI. The length of the CDR3 is 14 residues. Trimming took off 2 bases at V and 6 bases at J, with 11 bases between the two ends.

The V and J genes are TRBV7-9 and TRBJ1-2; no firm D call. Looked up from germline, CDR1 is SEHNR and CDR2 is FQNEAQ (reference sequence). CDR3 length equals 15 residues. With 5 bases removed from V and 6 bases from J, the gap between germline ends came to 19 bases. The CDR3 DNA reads TGTGCCAGCAGCCGCACCTCCGGGAGGAGGAATGGCTACACCTTC. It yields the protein CASSRTSGRRNGYTF. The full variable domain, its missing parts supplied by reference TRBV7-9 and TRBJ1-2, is DTGVSQNPRHKITKRGQNVTFRCDPISEHNRLYWYRQTLGQGPEFLTYFQNEAQLEKSRLLSDRFSAERPKGSFSTLEIQRTEQGDSAMYLCASSRTSGRRNGYTFGSGTRLTVV.

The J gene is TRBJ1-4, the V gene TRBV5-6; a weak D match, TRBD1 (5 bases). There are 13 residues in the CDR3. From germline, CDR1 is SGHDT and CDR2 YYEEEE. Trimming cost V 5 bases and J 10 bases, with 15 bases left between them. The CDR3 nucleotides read TGTGCCAGCAGACCCGGGGGTCTTGGAAAACTGTTTTTT. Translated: CASRPGGLGKLFF.

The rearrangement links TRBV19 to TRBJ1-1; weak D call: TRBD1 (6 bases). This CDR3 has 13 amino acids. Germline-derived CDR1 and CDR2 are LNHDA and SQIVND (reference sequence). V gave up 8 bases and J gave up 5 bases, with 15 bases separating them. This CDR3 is CASSGVPLTEAFF. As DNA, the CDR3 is TGTGCCAGTTCAGGGGTCCCCCTGACTGAAGCTTTCTTT.

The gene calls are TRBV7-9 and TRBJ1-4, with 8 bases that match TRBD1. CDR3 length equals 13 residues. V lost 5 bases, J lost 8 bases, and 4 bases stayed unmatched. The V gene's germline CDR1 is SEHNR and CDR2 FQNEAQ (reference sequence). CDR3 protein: CASSPGQGEKLFF. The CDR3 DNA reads TGTGCCAGCAGCCCCGGACAGGGAGAAAAACTGTTTTTT.

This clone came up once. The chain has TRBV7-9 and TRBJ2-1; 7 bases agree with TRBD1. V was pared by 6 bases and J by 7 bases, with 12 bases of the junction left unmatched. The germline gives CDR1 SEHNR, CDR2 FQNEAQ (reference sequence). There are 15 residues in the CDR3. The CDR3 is CASRARDSRRNEQFF. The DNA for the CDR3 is TGTGCCAGCAGGGCCCGGGACAGTAGAAGGAATGAGCAGTTCTTC. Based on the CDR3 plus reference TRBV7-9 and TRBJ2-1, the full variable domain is DTGVSQNPRHKITKRGQNVTFRCDPISEHNRLYWYRQTLGQGPEFLTYFQNEAQLEKSRLLSDRFSAERPKGSFSTLEIQRTEQGDSAMYLCASRARDSRRNEQFFGPGTRLTVL.

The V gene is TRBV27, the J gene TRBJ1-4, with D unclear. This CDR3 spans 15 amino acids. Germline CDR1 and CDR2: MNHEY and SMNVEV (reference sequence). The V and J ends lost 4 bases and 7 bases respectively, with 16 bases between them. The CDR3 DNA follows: TGTGCCAGCAGTTACCGACCGACACGGGGTGAAAAACTGTTTTTT. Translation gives CASSYRPTRGEKLFF. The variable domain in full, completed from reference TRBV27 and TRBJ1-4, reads EAQVTQNPRYLITVTGKKLTVTCSQNMNHEYMSWYRQDPGLGLRQIYYSMNVEVTDKGDVPEGYKVSRKEKRNFPLILESPSPNQTSLYFCASSYRPTRGEKLFFGSGTQLSVL.

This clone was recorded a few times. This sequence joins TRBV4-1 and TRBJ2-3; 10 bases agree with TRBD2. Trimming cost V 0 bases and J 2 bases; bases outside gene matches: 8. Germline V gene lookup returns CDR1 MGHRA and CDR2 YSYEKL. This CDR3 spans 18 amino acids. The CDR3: CASSQERTSGIITDTQYF. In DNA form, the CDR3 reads TGCGCCAGCAGCCAAGAGAGGACTAGCGGAATCATCACAGATACGCAGTATTTT.